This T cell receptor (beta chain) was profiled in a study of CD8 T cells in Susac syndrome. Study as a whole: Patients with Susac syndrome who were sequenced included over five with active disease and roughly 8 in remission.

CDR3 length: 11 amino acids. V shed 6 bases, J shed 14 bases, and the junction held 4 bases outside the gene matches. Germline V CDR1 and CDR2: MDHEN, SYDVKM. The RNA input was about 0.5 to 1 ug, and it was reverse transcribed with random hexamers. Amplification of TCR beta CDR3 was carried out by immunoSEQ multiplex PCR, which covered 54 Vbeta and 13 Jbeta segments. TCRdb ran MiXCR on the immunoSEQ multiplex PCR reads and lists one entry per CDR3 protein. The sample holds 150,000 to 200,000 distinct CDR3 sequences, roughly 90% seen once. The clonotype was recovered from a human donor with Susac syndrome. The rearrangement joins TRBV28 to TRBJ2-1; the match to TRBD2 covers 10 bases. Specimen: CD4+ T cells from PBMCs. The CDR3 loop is CASSALAGEFF. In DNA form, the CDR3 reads TGTGCCAGCAGCGCGCTAGCGGGAGAGTTCTTC. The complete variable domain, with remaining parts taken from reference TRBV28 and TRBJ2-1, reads DVKVTQSSRYLVKRTGEKVFLECVQDMDHENMFWYRQDPGLGLRLIYFSYDVKMKEKGDIPEGYSVSREKKERFSLILESASTNQTSMYLCASSALAGEFFGPGTRLTVL.